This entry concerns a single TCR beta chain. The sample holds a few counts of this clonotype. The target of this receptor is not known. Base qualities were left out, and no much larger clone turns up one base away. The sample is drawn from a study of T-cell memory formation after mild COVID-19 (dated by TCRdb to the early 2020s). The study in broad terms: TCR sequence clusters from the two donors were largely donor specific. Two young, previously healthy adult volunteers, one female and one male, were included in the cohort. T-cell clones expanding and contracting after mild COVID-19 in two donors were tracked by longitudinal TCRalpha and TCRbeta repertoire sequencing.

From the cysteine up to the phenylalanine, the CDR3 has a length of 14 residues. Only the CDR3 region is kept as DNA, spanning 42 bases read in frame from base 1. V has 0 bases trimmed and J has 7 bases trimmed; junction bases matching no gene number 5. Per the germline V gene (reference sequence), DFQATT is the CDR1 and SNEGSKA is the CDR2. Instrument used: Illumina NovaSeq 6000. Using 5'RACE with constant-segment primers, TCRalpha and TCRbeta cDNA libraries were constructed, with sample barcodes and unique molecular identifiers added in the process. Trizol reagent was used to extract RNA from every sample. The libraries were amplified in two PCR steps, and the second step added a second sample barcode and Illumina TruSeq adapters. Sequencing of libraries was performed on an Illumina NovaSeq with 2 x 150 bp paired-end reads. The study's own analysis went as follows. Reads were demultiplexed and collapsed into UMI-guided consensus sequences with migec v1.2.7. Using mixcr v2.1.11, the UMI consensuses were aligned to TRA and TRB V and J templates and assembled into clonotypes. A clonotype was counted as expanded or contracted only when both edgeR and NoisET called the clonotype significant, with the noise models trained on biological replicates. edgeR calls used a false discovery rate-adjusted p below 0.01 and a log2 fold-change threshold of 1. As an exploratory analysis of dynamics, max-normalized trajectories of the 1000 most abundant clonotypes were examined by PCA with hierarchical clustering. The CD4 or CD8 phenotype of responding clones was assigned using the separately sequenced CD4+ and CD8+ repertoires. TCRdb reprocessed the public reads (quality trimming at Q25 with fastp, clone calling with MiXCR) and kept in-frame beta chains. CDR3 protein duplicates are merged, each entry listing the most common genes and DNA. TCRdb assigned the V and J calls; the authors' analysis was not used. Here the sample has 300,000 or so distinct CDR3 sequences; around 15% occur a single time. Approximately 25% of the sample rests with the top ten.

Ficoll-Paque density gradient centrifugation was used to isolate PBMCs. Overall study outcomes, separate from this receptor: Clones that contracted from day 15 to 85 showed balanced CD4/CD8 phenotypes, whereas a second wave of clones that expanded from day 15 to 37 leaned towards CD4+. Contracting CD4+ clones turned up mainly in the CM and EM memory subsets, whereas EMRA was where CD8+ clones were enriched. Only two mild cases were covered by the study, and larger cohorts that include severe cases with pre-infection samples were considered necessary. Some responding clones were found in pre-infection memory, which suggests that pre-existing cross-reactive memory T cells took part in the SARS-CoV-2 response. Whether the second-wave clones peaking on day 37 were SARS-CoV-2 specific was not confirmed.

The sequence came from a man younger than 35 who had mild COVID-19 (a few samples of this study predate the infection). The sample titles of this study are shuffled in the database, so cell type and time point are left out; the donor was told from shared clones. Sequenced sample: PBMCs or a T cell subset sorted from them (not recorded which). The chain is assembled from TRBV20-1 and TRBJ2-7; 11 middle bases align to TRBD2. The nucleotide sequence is TGCAGTGCTAGAGACAGACTAGCGGGGCTTGAGCAGTACTTC. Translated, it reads CSARDRLAGLEQYF.